Detailed here is one TCR beta chain. V was clipped by 5 bases and J by 3 bases, with 11 bases between them. CDR3 size: 14 residues. Germline CDR1 LNHDA, CDR2 SQIVND (reference sequence). The sample belongs to a study of blood T cell repertoires in COVID-19. The wider study: COVID-19 samples, acute and convalescent, were from the United States, Italy and Spain. Sample material is recorded as cDNA or gDNA derived from T cells, B-cell-depleted T cells, or PBMCs.

As handled by the study authors: By means of reference gene primer amplification, nucleated cell counts were estimated. Repertoires were generated with immunoSEQ multiplex PCR, while TCRdb's copy carries only in-frame clones and drops some. The D gene and trimming were derived from the DNA, and the V and J assignments and clone size from that table. The sample contains under 250,000 clones, approximately 84% of which appear only once. The chain uses TRBV19 and TRBJ1-5; D unclear. This clonotype originated in a woman aged 50 to 60 with active or convalescent COVID-19. What was sequenced was peripheral blood. Here the CDR3 reads CASSLDSYNQPQHF. The DNA for the CDR3 is TGTGCCAGTAGTCTCGACTCATACAATCAGCCCCAGCATTTT.